This TCR beta chain emerged from a study of OX40 agonist ivuxolimab in advanced cancers. Study-level background: Prior checkpoint blockade (anti-PD-1, anti-PD-L1 or anti-CTLA-4) was permitted; about 40% had it.

The CDR3 has 18 amino acids, counting both end residues. Findings and caveats of the study: Clones of CD4+ and CD8+ blood T cells grew by week 6 at doses of 0.1 to 3.0 mg/kg.

Baseline was the first blood sampling point, followed by cycle 4 day 1 and cycle 7 day 1. Repertoires were generated with immunoSEQ multiplex PCR, while TCRdb's copy carries only in-frame clones and drops some. Of about 21,000 clones in the sample, 70% to 90% are singletons; the top ten hold about 10%. On this clone itself: Its antigen remains unidentified. It is unclear where the CDR3 begins or ends on the DNA, so no DNA is shown, and the CDR3 is as TCRdb lists it.

The V gene is TRBV21-1, the J gene TRBJ2-5; the table assigns TRBD2, which was not confirmed against the DNA. TRBV21-1 represents a pseudogene. The sequencing here drew on CD4+ or CD8+ T cells sorted from blood, taken in a trial of the OX40 agonist ivuxolimab. The receptor was derived from an adult with an advanced solid tumor such as melanoma, head and neck, liver or kidney cancer. CDR3 sequence reads: CASSKYDCVAGVWETQYF.